The clone carrying this T cell receptor (beta chain) was counted at least ten times. Its antigen remains unknown. Aged 18 to 65, the patients had hyperthyroidism that was newly diagnosed and had lasted under 2 months. Those patients with uncontrolled infection, other autoimmune disease, pregnancy or lactation were excluded. This sample stems from a study of T cells in Graves' hyperthyroidism and ophthalmopathy. Regarding the study as a whole: A model of 13 V-J features distinguished ophthalmopathy from stable hyperthyroidism. Progression to ophthalmopathy was predicted a median of about six months early.

Amplification yielded TCR beta CDR3 regions, with RNA transcripts as the source. Initially, a first-round RT-PCR of the TCR CDR3 employed the HTBI primer set. In TCRdb, the multiplex PCR reads were re-called with MiXCR into one record per CDR3 protein. The sample lists roughly 170,000 distinct CDR3 sequences, 17% occurring once. Germline values: CDR1 SGHTA, CDR2 FQGNSA. This CDR3 spans 14 amino acids. V was cut by 3 bases and J by 5 bases, with 13 bases left in between. This receptor was obtained from a woman aged 45-60 years with Graves' hyperthyroidism. The chain employs TRBV7-2 and TRBJ1-1; a weak D match, TRBD1 (5 bases). What was sequenced was blood. The CDR3 is CASSFRGGRTEAFF. CDR3 nucleotides: TGTGCCAGCAGCTTTCGCGGGGGGAGAACTGAAGCTTTCTTT.